This TCR beta chain came from a study of CD8 T cells in Susac syndrome. Blood CD8+ and CD4+ T cells underwent high-throughput TCR beta sequencing. In the multiple sclerosis control group, patients were treatment-naive and had stable or active relapsing-remitting disease. Negative isolation was used for CD8+ and CD4+ T cells, and FACS enrichment was applied to TEMRA cells. Random hexamers were used to reverse transcribe the RNA input (0.5 to 1 ug). An immunoSEQ multiplex PCR amplified TCR beta CDR3 over 54 Vbeta and 13 Jbeta. TCRdb ran MiXCR on the immunoSEQ multiplex PCR reads and lists one entry per CDR3 protein. The sample shows just over 300,000 distinct CDR3 sequences, around 92% of them seen only once. This CDR3 comprises 15 residues. Germline values: CDR1 LGHDT, CDR2 YNNKEL (reference sequence). The V gene lost 1 base and the J gene lost 1 base, with 11 bases spanning the gap.

The TCR originated in a human donor with multiple sclerosis. The chain is built from TRBV3-1 and TRBJ2-7; possibly TRBD1 or TRBD2 for D (5 bases each). The sequenced sample was CD4+ T cells from PBMCs. The CDR3 region is CASSQGGSPSYEQYF. The CDR3 DNA follows: TGTGCCAGCAGCCAAGGGGGGAGCCCTTCCTACGAGCAGTACTTC.